The 8 T cell receptor beta chains below come from one sample, sequenced in a study of cytomegalovirus exposure and HLA in healthy donors. Method: immunoSEQ multiplex PCR; TCRdb's copy keeps in-frame clones and lacks some. The data hold 200,000 to 250,000 clones, with over 80% observed a single time. The sample taken for sequencing was PBMCs. The receptors were gathered from a woman between 25 and 40 years old in good health and CMV-seropositive.

The J gene is TRBJ2-1, the V gene TRBV7-2; unclear D gene. Trimming stripped 3 bases from V and 0 bases from J, with 12 bases between. Germline loops: CDR1 SGHTA, CDR2 FQGNSA. The CDR3 extends over 16 amino acids. Here the CDR3 reads CASSFPQSSSYNEQFF. The CDR3 coding sequence is TGTGCCAGCAGCTTCCCACAGTCTAGCTCCTACAATGAGCAGTTCTTC. Drawing the rest from reference TRBV7-2 and TRBJ2-1, the complete variable domain is GAGVSQSPSNKVTEKGKDVELRCDPISGHTALYWYRQSLGQGLEFLIYFQGNSAPDKSGLPSDRFSAERTGGSVSTLTIQRTQQEDSAVYLCASSFPQSSSYNEQFFGPGTRLTVL.

The chain carries TRBV6-1 and TRBJ2-5; D might be TRBD1 (6 bases). Looked up from germline, CDR1 is MNHNS and CDR2 is SASEGT. Trimming left V 6 bases short and J 4 bases short, with 12 bases between. The CDR3 runs 13 residues. The CDR3 is CASRSPGAETQYF. The CDR3 nucleotides read TGTGCCAGCAGGAGTCCAGGGGCAGAGACCCAGTACTTC.

The chain joins TRBV11-2 to TRBJ1-2; a weak D match, TRBD1 (5 bases). Trimming stripped 6 bases from V and 6 bases from J, with 20 bases between. This CDR3 is 15 amino acids long. Germline lookup yields CDR1 SGHAT and CDR2 FQNNGV. The CDR3 DNA follows: TGTGCCAGCAGACCTGCCGGGGGTAGGTCGAATGGCTACACCTTC. It encodes CASRPAGGRSNGYTF.

V and J are TRBV11-2 and TRBJ2-1, with 8 bases identical to TRBD2. Germline V gene data show CDR1 as SGHAT and CDR2 as FQNNGV. V trimming: 2 bases; J trimming: 8 bases; junction bases outside the gene matches: 17. The CDR3 loop spans 18 amino acids. This CDR3 is CASSLTVSGRGWEDEQFF. In DNA, the CDR3 is TGTGCCAGCAGCTTAACAGTCAGCGGGAGAGGGTGGGAGGATGAGCAGTTCTTC.

The chain employs TRBV30 and TRBJ2-1; D tentatively fits TRBD1 or TRBD2 (5 bases each). This CDR3 is built from 13 residues. V lost 3 bases and J 3 bases, leaving 9 bases between the germline ends. Germline CDR1 GTSNPN, CDR2 SVGIG (reference sequence). The CDR3 sequence: CAWSGALYNEQFF. The DNA for the CDR3 is TGTGCCTGGAGCGGGGCCCTCTACAATGAGCAGTTCTTC.

In DNA, the CDR3 is TGTGCCAGCATGGGGAATAGCAATCAGCCCCAGCATTTT. Residues: CASMGNSNQPQHF. This sequence joins TRBV6-1 and TRBJ1-5; D gene ambiguous. V lost 7 bases and J lost 0, with 7 bases in between. Germline values: CDR1 MNHNS, CDR2 SASEGT. The CDR3 sequence is 13 residues long.

The chain links TRBV6-5 to TRBJ2-7, with TRBD1 as a possible D gene (6 bases). CDR1 and CDR2 (germline): MNHEY, SVGAGI. This CDR3 spans 13 amino acids. The germline V and J ends were trimmed by 6 bases and 7 bases, with 16 bases remaining between them. The CDR3 protein is CASRTLQGREQYF. The CDR3 nucleotides read TGTGCCAGCAGAACCCTACAGGGAAGAGAGCAGTACTTC.

With regard to this clone: One end of the junction does not line up with germline, which may come from a read error. This rearrangement joins TRBV5-4 to TRBJ1-1; D may be TRBD1 (5 bases). Germline V lookup: CDR1 SGHNT, CDR2 YYREEE (reference sequence). This CDR3 has 16 amino acids. CDR3 loop: CASSSPLTAVKTEAFF. The CDR3 DNA is TGTGCCAGCAGCTCACCCTTGACAGCCGTGAAAACTGAAGCTTTCTTT.